This T cell receptor beta chain was obtained from a study of blood T cell repertoires in COVID-19. Repertoires were generated with immunoSEQ multiplex PCR, while TCRdb's copy carries only in-frame clones and drops some. Of around 260,000 clones in the sample, 80% to 90% were seen once. This TCR was recovered from a woman younger than 45 who had recovered from COVID-19. Sequenced input: PBMCs or T cells enriched from blood (not recorded which).

The CDR3 DNA sequence: TGTGCCACCAGTGGGCAGACCTACGAGCAGTACTTC. Its translation is CATSGQTYEQYF. The V and J genes are TRBV24-1 and TRBJ2-7; D gene unclear. V was cut by 5 bases and J by 2 bases, with 6 bases left in between. Germline-derived CDR1 and CDR2 are KGHDR and SFDVKD. The CDR3 totals 12 residues.